The rows below give T cell receptor beta chains drawn from one sample of a study of T cells in Graves' hyperthyroidism and ophthalmopathy. TCRdb processed the multiplex PCR reads anew with MiXCR; each CDR3 protein has one entry. The sample includes 540,000 or so distinct CDR3 sequences, 15% to 19% of them seen just once. Sequencing input: blood. These receptors were collected from a woman aged 25 to 39 with Graves' hyperthyroidism. The conserved cysteine and the conserved F or W are not part of the CDR3 here. Size values are once, few and many counts, or a class for expanded clones, and some rows have none.

v_call | clone_size | cdr3_aa
TRBV14 | many | ASSPGRYEQY
TRBV7-6 | NA | ASIPGSGIYNEQF
TRBV20-1 | many | SAFSGSSYNEQF
TRBV20-1 | many | SAVTGNTEAF
TRBV5-4 | NA | ASGDGLGSGYT
TRBV10-3 | NA | AISKAKIQTPGEQY
TRBV7-9 | few | ASSMGQENTEAF
TRBV5-1 | many | ASSLVGQGSDTQY
TRBV5-1 | NA | ASSLEGYETQY
TRBV3-1 | few | ASSQETGGDYGYT
TRBV20-1 | NA | SANHRGLNTEAF
TRBV5-4 | few | ASSRGPGSVDFEAF
TRBV7-3 | many | ASSLTGRAGNEQF
TRBV12-3/TRBV12-4 | many | ASSDLYEQY
TRBV18 | many | ASSRTTYDTQY
TRBV20-1 | NA | SASPGRETQY
TRBV24-1 | NA | ATSGGQGYNEQF
TRBV13 | many | ASSWGLAGAYEQY
TRBV3-1 | many | ASSQFGQTYEQY
TRBV5-1 | many | ASSLNREAF
TRBV29-1 | few | SAFLAGVGTGELF
TRBV27 | many | ASSLKGQPYEQY
TRBV2 | NA | ASSPSGTGSSSTYEQY
TRBV11-2 | NA | ASSLMRLSSYNEQF
TRBV12-3/TRBV12-4 | many | ASSPLLSTQY
TRBV6-2/TRBV6-3 | NA | ASNPFVGGLAEAF
TRBV5-1 | few | ASSAGTGGSNSPLH
TRBV12-3/TRBV12-4 | many | ASRRSGNTIY
TRBV30 | many | AWGKGLAVHNEQF
TRBV5-5 | many | ASSPLAGVGGELF
TRBV28 | few | ASSPRLAVYEQY
TRBV5-4 | NA | ASRVKGTTDGYT